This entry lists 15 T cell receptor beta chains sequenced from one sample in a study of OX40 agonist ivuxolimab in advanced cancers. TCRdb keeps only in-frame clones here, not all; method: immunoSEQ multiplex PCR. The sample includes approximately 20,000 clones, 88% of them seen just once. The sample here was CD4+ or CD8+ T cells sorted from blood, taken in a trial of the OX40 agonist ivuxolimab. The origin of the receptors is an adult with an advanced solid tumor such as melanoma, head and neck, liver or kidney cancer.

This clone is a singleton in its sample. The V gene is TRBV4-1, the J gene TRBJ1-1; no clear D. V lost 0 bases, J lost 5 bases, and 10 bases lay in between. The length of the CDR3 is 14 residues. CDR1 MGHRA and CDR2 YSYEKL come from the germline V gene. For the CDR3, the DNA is TGCGCCAGCAGCCAAGATCGTCGGAGTACTGAAGCTTTCTTT. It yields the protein CASSQDRRSTEAFF.

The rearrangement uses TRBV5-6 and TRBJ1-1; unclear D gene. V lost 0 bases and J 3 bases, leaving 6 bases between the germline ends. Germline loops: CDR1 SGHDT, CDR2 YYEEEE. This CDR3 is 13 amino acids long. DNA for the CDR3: TGTGCCAGCAGCTTGGGGAGGCACACTGAAGCTTTCTTT. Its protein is CASSLGRHTEAFF.

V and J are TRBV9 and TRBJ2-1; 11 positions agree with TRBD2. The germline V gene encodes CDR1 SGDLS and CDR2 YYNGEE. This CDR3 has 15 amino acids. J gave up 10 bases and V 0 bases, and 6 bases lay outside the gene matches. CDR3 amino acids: CASSVARTSGLEQFF. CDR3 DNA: TGTGCCAGCAGCGTAGCTAGGACTAGCGGGCTAGAGCAGTTCTTC.

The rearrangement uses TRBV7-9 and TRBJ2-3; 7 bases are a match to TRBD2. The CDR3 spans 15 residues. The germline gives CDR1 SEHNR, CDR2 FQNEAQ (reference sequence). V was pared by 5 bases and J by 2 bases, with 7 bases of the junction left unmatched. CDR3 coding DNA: TGTGCCAGCAGCAATCTAGCGGACTCCACAGATACGCAGTATTTT. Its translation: CASSNLADSTDTQYF. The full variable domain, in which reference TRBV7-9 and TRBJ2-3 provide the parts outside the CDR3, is DTGVSQNPRHKITKRGQNVTFRCDPISEHNRLYWYRQTLGQGPEFLTYFQNEAQLEKSRLLSDRFSAERPKGSFSTLEIQRTEQGDSAMYLCASSNLADSTDTQYFGPGTRLTVL.

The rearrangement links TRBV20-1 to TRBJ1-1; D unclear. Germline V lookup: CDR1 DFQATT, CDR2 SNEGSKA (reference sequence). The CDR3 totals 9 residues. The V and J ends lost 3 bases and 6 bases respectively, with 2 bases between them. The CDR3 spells CSASSEAFF. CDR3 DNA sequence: TGCAGTGCTAGCTCTGAAGCTTTCTTT.

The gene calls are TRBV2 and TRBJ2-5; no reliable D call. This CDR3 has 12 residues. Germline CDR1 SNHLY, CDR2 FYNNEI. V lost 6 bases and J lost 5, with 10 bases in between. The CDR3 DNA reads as TGTGCCAGCAGACTCTCGGTTGAGACCCAGTACTTC. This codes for CASRLSVETQYF.

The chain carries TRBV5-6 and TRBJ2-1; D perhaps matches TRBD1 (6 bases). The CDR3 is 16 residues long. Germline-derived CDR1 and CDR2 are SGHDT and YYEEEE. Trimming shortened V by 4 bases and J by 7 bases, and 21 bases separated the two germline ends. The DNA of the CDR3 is TGTGCCAGCAGCGCCGCCGAGGACAGAAGGGGAAATGAGCAGTTCTTC. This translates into CASSAAEDRRGNEQFF. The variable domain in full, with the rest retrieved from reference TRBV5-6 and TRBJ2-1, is DAGVTQSPTHLIKTRGQQVTLRCSPKSGHDTVSWYQQALGQGPQFIFQYYEEEERQRGNFPDRFSGHQFPNYSSELNVNALLLGDSALYLCASSAAEDRRGNEQFFGPGTRLTVL.

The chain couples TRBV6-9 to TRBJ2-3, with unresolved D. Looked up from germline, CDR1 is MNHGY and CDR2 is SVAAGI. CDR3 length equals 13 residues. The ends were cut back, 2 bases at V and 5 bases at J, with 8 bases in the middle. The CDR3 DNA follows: TGTGCCAGCAGTTATCTGCATGAAGATACGCAGTATTTT. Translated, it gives CASSYLHEDTQYF.

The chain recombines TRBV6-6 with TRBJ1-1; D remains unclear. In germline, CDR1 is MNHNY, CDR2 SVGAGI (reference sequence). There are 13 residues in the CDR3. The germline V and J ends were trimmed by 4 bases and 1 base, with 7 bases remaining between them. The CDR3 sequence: CASSSQRNTEAFF. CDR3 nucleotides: TGTGCCAGCAGTTCACAGAGGAACACTGAAGCTTTCTTT.

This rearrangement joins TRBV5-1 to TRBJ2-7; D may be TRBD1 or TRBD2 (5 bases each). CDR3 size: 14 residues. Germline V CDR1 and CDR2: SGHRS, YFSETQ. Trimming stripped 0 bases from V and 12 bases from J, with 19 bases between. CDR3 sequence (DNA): TGCGCCAGCAGCTTGGGTAGAGGGGTAACCGTTTGGTACTTC. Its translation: CASSLGRGVTVWYF.

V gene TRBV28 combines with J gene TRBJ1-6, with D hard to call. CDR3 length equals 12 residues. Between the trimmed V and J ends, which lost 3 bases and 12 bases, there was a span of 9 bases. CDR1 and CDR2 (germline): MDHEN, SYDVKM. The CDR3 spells CASSFLSEPLHF. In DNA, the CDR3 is TGTGCCAGCAGTTTTTTGTCGGAACCCCTCCACTTT.

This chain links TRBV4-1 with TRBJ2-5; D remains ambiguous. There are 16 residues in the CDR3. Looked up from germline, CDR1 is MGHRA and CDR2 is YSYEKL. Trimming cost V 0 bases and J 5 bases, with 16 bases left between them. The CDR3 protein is CASSQDFGKLWETQYF. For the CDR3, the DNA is TGCGCCAGCAGCCAAGATTTCGGAAAGCTTTGGGAGACCCAGTACTTC.

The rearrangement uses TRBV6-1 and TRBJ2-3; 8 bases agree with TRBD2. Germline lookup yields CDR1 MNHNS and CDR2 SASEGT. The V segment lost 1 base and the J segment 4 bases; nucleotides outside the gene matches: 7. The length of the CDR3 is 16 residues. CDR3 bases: TGTGCCAGCAGTGAAGGATACGGGGGGGCCCCAGATACGCAGTATTTT. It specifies CASSEGYGGAPDTQYF.

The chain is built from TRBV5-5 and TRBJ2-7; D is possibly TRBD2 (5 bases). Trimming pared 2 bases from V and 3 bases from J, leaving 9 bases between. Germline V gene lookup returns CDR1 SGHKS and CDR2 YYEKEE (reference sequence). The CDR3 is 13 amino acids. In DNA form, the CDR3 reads TGTGCCAGCAGCTTTCGACGGGACTACGAGCAGTACTTC. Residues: CASSFRRDYEQYF.

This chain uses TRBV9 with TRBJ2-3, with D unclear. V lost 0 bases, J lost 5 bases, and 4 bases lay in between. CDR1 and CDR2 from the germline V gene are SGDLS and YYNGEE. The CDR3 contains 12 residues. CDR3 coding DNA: TGTGCCAGCAGCGTAGCTCAAGATACGCAGTATTTT. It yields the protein CASSVAQDTQYF.